This T cell receptor (beta chain) was obtained from a study of cytomegalovirus exposure and HLA in healthy donors (dated by TCRdb to between 2016 and 2019). Context from the whole study: According to an earlier analysis of 587 of the donors, 150 million to 200 million T cells yielded 117 million unique TCR beta sequences and 276 Gb of sequence data. The study profiled the T cell repertoires of approximately 700 subjects by immunosequencing and related them to cytomegalovirus serostatus. Genome-wide SNP genotypes for about three fifths of the roughly 700 donors were used in a later genetic analysis, which treated that subset as a discovery cohort. The study aimed to test whether cataloging public T cell receptors could reveal signatures of past pathogen exposure. An earlier analysis of a few hundred of the donors applied high-throughput TCR beta sequencing to assess whether each TCR beta V gene segment acted as functional or pseudogenic. Typing coverage varied by locus: roughly 629-640 donors for A, B, C, DRB1 and DQB1; some 520 for DQA1; more than 600 for DPA1; approximately 490 for DPB1. Among the roughly 390 genotyped donors, 81% belonged to the genetic ancestry cluster associated with self-reported Caucasian donors. In a later analysis, previously published TCR beta repertoires from 666 donors were re-analyzed and high-resolution HLA genotyping was added so that TCR occurrence patterns could be studied. About 330 gigabases of sequencing data and roughly 80 million unique TCR sequences made up an early release that covered over 550 HLA-typed donors. Class I and class II HLA loci were covered by the typing at four-digit resolution. Donor age, sex, ethnicity and CMV serostatus were collected together with the repertoire data. In the later analysis, no new phenotypic data were used to find candidate immune exposures; instead, reliance was placed on TCR beta sequences and their occurrence across donors. Five DR-DQ haplotypes were handled as single units for association and clustering, since linkage in the cohort was strong. On average, about 240,000 unique TCR beta nucleotide sequences were sequenced per donor among fewer than 500 genotyped donors of the cohort, with around 19% of those sequences being non-productive. To predict cytomegalovirus infection status, the study brought together high-throughput TCR immunosequencing, statistical association of individual TCRs with disease status, and machine learning. A separate validation cohort of roughly 110 different subjects was used in addition to the roughly 700-subject first cohort. Every repertoire in the discovery cohort had been generated on one and the same sequencing platform. What the authors observed across the whole study: The study gave a list of about 160 TCR beta chains associated with cytomegalovirus. Only TCR beta chains were sequenced in this cohort, and the absence of alpha or paired-chain data limited detectable features. While some public TCRs were present in many individuals, most TCR sequences turned up only very rarely across donors. Specific HLA alleles were associated with over 15,000 TCR beta sequences at a false discovery rate of 0.05 in a later analysis. Some IMGT-functional V segments, including TRBV6-2 and TRBV6-3, could not be told apart with the 87-base-pair reads, so those segments were excluded. In a later genetic analysis, fewer N-insertions in productive TCRs were reported among donors in an Asian-associated ancestry cluster than the roughly 700-donor mean. A further reported finding was that TCR beta sequences accurately predicted the HLA-A and HLA-B alleles for most subjects in the first cohort. It was suggested by the authors that the approach could potentially be generalized to other disease states and immunological phenotypes. When HLA alleles, especially DR and DQ, strongly co-occurred, TCR associations were difficult to assign to individual alleles. For the cohort, immune exposure information was limited to CMV serostatus. In a later analysis, HLA-associated TCR beta chains were found to be more clonally expanded and to have lower generation probabilities than equally common non-associated chains. The presence/absence analyses assumed that sequencing depth was roughly uniform across donors, and that assumption may not be true. Several of the top co-occurrence clusters appeared to be linked to parvovirus B19, influenza, CMV and Epstein-Barr virus, according to a later analysis. A few of the identified cytomegalovirus-associated TCR beta chains were confirmed in vitro to be specific for cytomegalovirus antigens. The classifier was reported to diagnose cytomegalovirus status with high specificity and sensitivity in both the original and validation cohorts. Most CMV-associated TCR beta chains appeared to be HLA-restricted in a later analysis, and the HLA associations seemed to be driven largely by CMV exposure. A cluster of highly shared sequence variants was judged likely to represent a technical artifact of the sequencing pipeline. An association between a missense DCLRE1C variant and V-gene and J-gene trimming of TCR beta chains was found in a later genetic analysis and replicated in an independent cohort. Because some donors lacked HLA typing at each locus, the association tests relied only on the typed subset. Broadly in line with IMGT annotations, most TCR beta V segments showed up in productive rearrangements about 87% or about 30% of the time in an earlier analysis of a few hundred of the donors. Linkage disequilibrium might explain the correlated functional status among segregating V segments, but an unknown experimental factor could not be excluded. According to a later analysis, TCR association rates differed among HLA loci, with DRB1 alleles showing the most associated TCRs and HLA-C alleles showing the fewest. Seventeen rarely observed V segments, including chromosome 9 orphons, were excluded from the earlier analysis of some 590 of the donors because counts were too low.

For CDR1 and CDR2, the germline V gene (reference sequence) lists SEHNR and FQNEAQ. The CDR3 has 12 amino acids, counting the end cysteine and phenylalanine. The CDR3 DNA has 36 bases and is translated from base 1. V drops 3 bases and J drops 4 bases, leaving 6 bases in between. Library preparation was by the immunoSEQ multiplex PCR assay. The multiplex PCR relied on a mix of 60 forward primers for TCR Vbeta segments and 13 reverse primers for TCR Jbeta segments. A multiplex PCR assay on genomic DNA amplified the CDR3 region of rearranged TCR beta genes. On the Illumina HiSeq System, the amplified TCR beta libraries were sequenced as 87-base-pair reads. Turning to the authors' computational methods: Across the 500 to 750 repertoires, a later analysis counted 60 million to 90 million unique TCR beta chains, 9 million to 14 million of which were shared by at least two donors. Raw reads were error-corrected and collapsed into unique sequences by a nearest-neighbor algorithm in which closely related sequences were merged to remove PCR and sequencing errors. V, D and J gene segments were assigned by aligning CDR3 sequences to IMGT reference sequences. For a sequence to be retained, a match of at least six nucleotides was required to both a V gene segment and a J gene segment. A rearrangement was called productive if the CDR3 had no stop codons and remained in frame with V and J, and every other rearrangement was called non-productive. CDR3 was defined by IMGT convention, running from the second conserved V-encoded cysteine to the conserved J-encoded phenylalanine. The earlier analysis of about 610 of the donors excluded any sequence lacking an unambiguous match to a single V gene segment. In an earlier analysis of roughly 600 of the donors, a V segment was called functional when productive rearrangements were above 56.7%, and segregating when the standard deviation between donors exceeded 5%. To diagnose cytomegalovirus status from the catalog of TCR beta chain sequences, a statistical classification framework was built. In a later analysis, TCR nucleotide sequences were compared against IMGT/GENE-DB human TR gene sequences so that V and J genes could be assigned. Using the TCRdist pipeline, a later analysis assigned CDR3 sequences along with most-parsimonious VDJ recombination scenarios. In a later analysis, every TCR beta chain was defined by the combination of its CDR3 amino acid sequence and its V-gene family, and reads without a unique V-gene family were dropped. As a way to deal with suspected cross-contamination and a sequencing artifact, a later analysis dropped 450 to 700 nucleotide sequences that were highly shared and had low generation probability. In a later analysis, a clonal expansion index was calculated for each public chain from normalized within-repertoire ranks of inferred template counts. In a later analysis, generation probabilities were computed with a VDJ recombination model fitted to out-of-frame rearrangements, and the resulting probabilities were checked against IGoR. In a later analysis, hypergeometric tests were used to score TCR-TCR, TCR-HLA and TCR-CMV co-occurrence, with a repertoire-size bias correction applied to TCR pairs. False discovery rates were estimated in a later analysis by permuting HLA or CMV assignments 20 times. In a later analysis, co-occurring TCRs were grouped with DBSCAN, and TCRdist sequence similarity was added when clustering was performed within HLA-allele-positive subsets. Repertoires with fewer than 30,000 or more than 120,000 public chains, plus five repertoires with anomalous nucleotide sharing, were excluded from co-occurrence clustering. Here the immuneACCESS table is served through TCRdb, limited to in-frame sequences with V and J called. Missing clones are a known gap in these copies; in checked studies unresolved V genes cover under half, and the rest lacks a known reason. The D gene and trimming were derived from the DNA, and the V and J assignments and clone size from that table. The sample data list some 180,000 clones, and just under 80% of these were observed just once. The ten largest clones represent 1.5% to 2% of the sample.

In total, approximately 700 healthy bone marrow donors made up the cohort. All cohort members were sampled while nominally healthy, although unrecorded immune exposures were likely present. The donor tested CMV seronegative and was one of the 352 seronegative cohort members. Every donor gave a peripheral blood sample, and the peripheral blood mononuclear cells from that sample were used for TCR beta sequencing. The Qiagen DNeasy Blood Extraction Kit was used to extract genomic DNA from the blood cell samples. This clone occurred once. The clone's antigen remains unknown. Per-nucleotide qualities are absent, and no much larger clonotype sits a single base away.

Material for sequencing was PBMCs. The chain uses TRBV7-9 and TRBJ1-1, with the D gene not confidently named. This clonotype originated in a woman aged 25-40 years in good health and CMV-seronegative. CDR3 loop: CASSLGVTEAFF. The DNA is TGTGCCAGCAGCTTGGGCGTCACTGAAGCTTTCTTT.